These T cell receptor beta chains were read from a single sample in a study of OX40 agonist ivuxolimab in advanced cancers. Sequenced by immunoSEQ multiplex PCR; TCRdb stores in-frame clones only, minus some. Among 20,000 to 30,000 clones listed, around 80% were seen once. Specimen: CD4+ or CD8+ T cells sorted from blood, collected in a trial of the OX40 agonist ivuxolimab. All receptors derive from an adult with an advanced solid tumor such as melanoma, head and neck, liver or kidney cancer. CDR3s include the opening cysteine and the closing phenylalanine or tryptophan. The D gene is left open where the match is weak. For some rows the clone size is stated as once, few or many, or as a class when expanded; others skip it.

v_call	clone_size	d_call	j_call	cdr3_nt	cdr3_aa
TRBV10-3	once	TRBD1	TRBJ2-2	TGTGCCATCAGTGGTCAGGACAGGGGCCCCACCGGGGAGCTGTTTTTT	CAISGQDRGPTGELFF
TRBV2	.	.	TRBJ1-2	TGTGCCAGCAGTGGCGGGGGTGTTGGCTACACCTTC	CASSGGGVGYTF
TRBV28	.	TRBD2	TRBJ2-7	TGTGCCAGCAGTTTAGCGGGGGAGACCTACGAGCAGTACTTC	CASSLAGETYEQYF
TRBV5-1	.	TRBD2	TRBJ2-3	TGCGCCAGCAGCTTGGGGACTAGCGGATCAGATACGCAGTATTTT	CASSLGTSGSDTQYF
TRBV4-1	.	TRBD1	TRBJ1-6	TGCGCCAGCAGCCAAACGGGACAGGGATACTCACCCCTCCACTTT	CASSQTGQGYSPLHF
TRBV19	.	.	TRBJ1-5	TGTGCCAGTAGTATTCCTCCGGGCCCCCTCAATCAGCCCCAGCATTTT	CASSIPPGPLNQPQHF
TRBV5-4	.	.	TRBJ2-1	TGTGCCAGCAGCTTCACAGGATCCGAGCAGTTCTTC	CASSFTGSEQFF
TRBV27	.	.	TRBJ1-2	TGTGCCAGCAGTTTATGGGCTCGGGCGTCGGGGGAGGGAATAGGGGGCTACACCTTC	CASSLWARASGEGIGGYTF
TRBV4-3	.	TRBD1	TRBJ1-1	TGCGCCAGCAGCCAAGTACAGGGGCGTGGGGCTTTCTTT	CASSQVQGRGAFF
TRBV29-1	once	.	TRBJ2-6	TGCAGCGTTCGGGGGGCCTCTGGGGCCAACGTCCTGACTTTC	CSVRGASGANVLTF
TRBV29-1	.	TRBD1	TRBJ1-2	TGCAGCGTTTTCCAAGACAGGGCCGTTAACTATGGCTACACCTTC	CSVFQDRAVNYGYTF
TRBV2	.	TRBD1	TRBJ1-4	TGTGCCAGCAGTGAAATCACAGGGGAGGATAATGAAAAACTGTTTTTT	CASSEITGEDNEKLFF
TRBV7-9	.	.	TRBJ1-1	TGTGCCAGCAGCTTAGTGAAGGGCCGGAACACTGAAGCTTTCTTT	CASSLVKGRNTEAFF
TRBV27	.	.	TRBJ1-1	TGTGCCAGCAGTTTATTTTTTGACACTGAAGCTTTCTTT	CASSLFFDTEAFF
TRBV7-9	.	.	TRBJ1-1	TGTGCCAGCAGTTGGGGGACTGAAGCTTTCTTT	CASSWGTEAFF
TRBV6-6	.	.	TRBJ1-5	TGTGCCAGCAGTTACGAACTGGATCCTAGCAATCAGCCCCAGCATTTT	CASSYELDPSNQPQHF
TRBV9	once	.	TRBJ1-5	TGTGCCAGCAGTAAAGGGGCCAATCAGCCCCAGCATTTT	CASSKGANQPQHF
TRBV5-3	.	.	TRBJ1-2	TGTGCCAGAAGCTCCACCCGAGTTGCGGTCGGCTATGGCTACACCTTC	CARSSTRVAVGYGYTF
TRBV9	once	.	TRBJ1-3	TGTGCCAGCAGCCAGAGCGGGGGAAACACCATATATTTT	CASSQSGGNTIYF
TRBV6-5	.	.	TRBJ1-2	TGTGCCAGCAGTTACTCCTTTGCACAGGGTTACGGCTACACCTTC	CASSYSFAQGYGYTF
TRBV9	.	.	TRBJ2-7	TGTGCCAGCAGCCACTGGGAGGGGGAGGTTTACGAGCAGTACTTC	CASSHWEGEVYEQYF
TRBV9	.	.	TRBJ2-7	TGTGCCAGCAGCCCCCACAGTGCTATGGGGGAGCAGTACTTC	CASSPHSAMGEQYF
TRBV13	.	TRBD2	TRBJ2-3	TGTGCCAGCAGCATAGCGGGGGGGCGCACAGATACGCAGTATTTT	CASSIAGGRTDTQYF
TRBV11-2	.	.	TRBJ2-2	TGTGCCAGCAGCTTAGATCAGGGACCCGGGGAGCTGTTTTTT	CASSLDQGPGELFF
TRBV18	.	TRBD1	TRBJ1-1	TGTGCCGGGGCGGACAGGGACACTGAAGCTTTCTTT	CAGADRDTEAFF
TRBV11-2	.	.	TRBJ2-1	TGTGCCAGCAGCTTTTCCTCGATTTGGAAGTTCTTC	CASSFSSIWKFF
TRBV27	.	.	TRBJ1-6	TGTGCCAGCAGTTTCAGCTCCTATAATTCACCCCTCCACTTT	CASSFSSYNSPLHF
TRBV4-3	.	.	TRBJ1-2	TGCGCCAGCAGCCAAGATCGAGGCAGCTATGGCTACACCTTC	CASSQDRGSYGYTF
TRBV9	.	TRBD2	TRBJ2-3	TGTGCCAGCAGTACAACGGGGGGTTTAGATACGCAGTATTTT	CASSTTGGLDTQYF
TRBV4-1	.	TRBD1	TRBJ1-1	TGCGCCAGCAGCCCCCAGGGACAGGGGAGTACTGAAGCTTTCTTT	CASSPQGQGSTEAFF
TRBV7-9	.	.	TRBJ1-1	TGTGCCAGCAGCATCGACAGGTTCGCTGAAGCTTTCTTT	CASSIDRFAEAFF
TRBV7-9	.	.	TRBJ1-4	TGTGCCAGCAGCCCACCAGACCAGGGAGTGGGTGAAAAACTGTTTTTT	CASSPPDQGVGEKLFF
TRBV6-1	.	.	TRBJ2-7	TGTGCCAGCAGTGAAGGGTTGGGATGGACCTACGAGCAGTACTTC	CASSEGLGWTYEQYF
TRBV5-4	.	.	TRBJ1-2	TGTGCCAGCAGCTGGGGGGAAGAAGGTGGCTACACCTTC	CASSWGEEGGYTF
TRBV4-3	.	TRBD1	TRBJ1-2	TGCGCCAGCAGCCAAGAAGATCCGGGACAGGGAAACTATGGCTACACCTTC	CASSQEDPGQGNYGYTF
TRBV6-5	.	TRBD2	TRBJ2-3	TGTGCCAGCAGTTACTCAGCCGGGGGGGAGGTCGATACGCAGTATTTT	CASSYSAGGEVDTQYF
TRBV10-3	.	.	TRBJ1-2	TGTGCCATCAGTGAATCAGGAGGGCTTGGGGACTATGGCTACACCTTC	CAISESGGLGDYGYTF
TRBV5-5	.	.	TRBJ2-5	TGTGCCAGCAGCTTGGAAGGGGCGGAGGAGACCCAGTACTTC	CASSLEGAEETQYF
TRBV27	medium-sized	TRBD1	TRBJ2-4	TGTGCCAGCAGTTTAGGGACAGAAACTAAAAACATTCAGTACTTC	CASSLGTETKNIQYF
TRBV13	.	.	TRBJ2-7	TGTGCCAGCAGCTTAGGTCTGCCATCGGGCTACGAGCAGTACTTC	CASSLGLPSGYEQYF
TRBV5-5	.	.	TRBJ1-2	TGTGCCAGCAGCTTGGATTCTCGGGGGGCAGGATATGGCTACACCTTC	CASSLDSRGAGYGYTF
TRBV7-8	once	.	TRBJ1-2	TGTGCCAGCAGCTTACTGGAGAGCTATGGCTACACCTTC	CASSLLESYGYTF
TRBV25-1	large	TRBD1	TRBJ1-1	TGTGCCAGCAGTGAATCGCAAGGGACAGAAAGGACGGTAGCTTTCTTT	CASSESQGTERTVAFF
TRBV19	.	.	TRBJ1-1	TGTGCCAGTAGTATAGGGGGGATTGGGGCTTTCTTT	CASSIGGIGAFF
TRBV7-8	.	.	TRBJ2-7	TGTGCCAGCAGCTTAGAAGGGGTTGGTTTCTACGAGCAGTACTTC	CASSLEGVGFYEQYF
TRBV7-8	once	.	TRBJ2-3	TGTGCCAGCAGGAGGGAAGGGGCGGATGCAGATACGCAGTATTTT	CASRREGADADTQYF
TRBV6-5	.	.	TRBJ2-7	TGTGCCACGTCCAGGGGACCCTCAAGCTCCTACGAGCAGTACTTC	CATSRGPSSSYEQYF
TRBV5-1	.	TRBD1	TRBJ2-2	TGCGCCAGCAGCTTGGAGGGGACAGACACCGGGGAGCTGTTTTTT	CASSLEGTDTGELFF
TRBV7-2	.	.	TRBJ1-1	TGTGCCAGCAGCGTAGACATGTGGAACACTGAAGCTTTCTTT	CASSVDMWNTEAFF
TRBV6-4	.	.	TRBJ1-1	TGTGCCAGCAGGCATGGGGGCAACACTGAAGCTTTCTTT	CASRHGGNTEAFF
TRBV15	.	TRBD2	TRBJ2-7	TGTGCCACCAGCCCGGGGACTATCTCCTACGAGCAGTACTTC	CATSPGTISYEQYF
TRBV7-9	.	.	TRBJ2-5	TGTGCCAGCAGCTTAGCTGGGGAACCAAAAGAGACCCAGTACTTC	CASSLAGEPKETQYF
TRBV7-2	once	TRBD2	TRBJ2-1	TGTGCCAGCAGCTTTCTGGCGGGGGGTTTAAATGAGCAGTTCTTC	CASSFLAGGLNEQFF
TRBV27	.	.	TRBJ1-1	TGTGCCTCTCATCGGGGCGCCGCGGGATCTGAAGCTTTCTTT	CASHRGAAGSEAFF
TRBV4-2	.	.	TRBJ1-1	TGTGCCAGCAGCCCACTTGAGGGGATGGATACTGAAGCTTTCTTT	CASSPLEGMDTEAFF
TRBV5-1	.	.	TRBJ2-7	TGCGCCAGCAGCTTAAGACAGAGCTCCTACGAGCAGTACTTC	CASSLRQSSYEQYF